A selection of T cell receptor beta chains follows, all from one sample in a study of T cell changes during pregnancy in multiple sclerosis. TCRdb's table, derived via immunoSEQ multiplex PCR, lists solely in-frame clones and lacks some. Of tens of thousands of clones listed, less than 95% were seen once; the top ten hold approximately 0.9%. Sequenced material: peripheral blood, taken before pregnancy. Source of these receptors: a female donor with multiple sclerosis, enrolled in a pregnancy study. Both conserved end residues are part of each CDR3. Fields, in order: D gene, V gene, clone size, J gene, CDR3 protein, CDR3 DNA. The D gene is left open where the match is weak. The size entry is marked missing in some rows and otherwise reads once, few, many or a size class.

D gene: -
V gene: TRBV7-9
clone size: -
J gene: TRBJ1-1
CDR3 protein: CASSLTARNTEAFF
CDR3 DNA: TGTGCCAGCAGCCTTACAGCCAGGAACACTGAAGCTTTCTTT

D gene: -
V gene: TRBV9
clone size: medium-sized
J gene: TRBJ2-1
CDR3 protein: CASSVTYRNEQFF
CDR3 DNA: TGTGCCAGCAGCGTTACTTACAGGAATGAGCAGTTCTTC

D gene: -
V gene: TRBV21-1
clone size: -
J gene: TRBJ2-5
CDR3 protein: CASSKWDRDFQETQYF
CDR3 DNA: TGTGCCAGCAGCAAATGGGACAGGGACTTCCAAGAGACCCAGTACTTC

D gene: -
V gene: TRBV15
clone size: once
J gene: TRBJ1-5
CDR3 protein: CATSRDGKGLPHQPQHF
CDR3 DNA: TGTGCCACCAGCAGAGACGGGAAAGGGCTCCCTCATCAGCCCCAGCATTTT

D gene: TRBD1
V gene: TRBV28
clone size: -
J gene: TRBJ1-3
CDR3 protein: CASRPGTGFNSGNTIYF
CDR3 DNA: TGTGCCAGCAGACCCGGGACAGGGTTTAACTCTGGAAACACCATATATTTT

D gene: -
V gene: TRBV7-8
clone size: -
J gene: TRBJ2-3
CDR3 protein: CASSSGSVLQDTQYF
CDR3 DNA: TGTGCCAGCAGCTCGGGGTCGGTATTACAAGATACGCAGTATTTT

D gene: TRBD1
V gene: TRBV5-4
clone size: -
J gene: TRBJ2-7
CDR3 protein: CASSFPGQGYEQYF
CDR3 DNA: TGTGCCAGCAGCTTCCCGGGACAGGGGTACGAGCAGTACTTC

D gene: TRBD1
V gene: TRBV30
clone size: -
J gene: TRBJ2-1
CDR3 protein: CAWSRLRTGGEQFF
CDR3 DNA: TGTGCCTGGAGTCGACTAAGGACAGGCGGTGAGCAGTTCTTC

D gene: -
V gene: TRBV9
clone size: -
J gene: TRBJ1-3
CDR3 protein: CASSVAPQGNTIYF
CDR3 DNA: TGTGCCAGCAGCGTAGCCCCTCAGGGAAACACCATATATTTT

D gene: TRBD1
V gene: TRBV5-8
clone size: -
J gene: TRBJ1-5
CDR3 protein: CASSGGQGAGQPQHF
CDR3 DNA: TGTGCCAGCAGCGGAGGGCAGGGGGCTGGTCAGCCCCAGCATTTT

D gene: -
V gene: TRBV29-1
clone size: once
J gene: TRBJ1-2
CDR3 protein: CSVEDTGYGYTF
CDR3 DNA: TGCAGCGTTGAAGATACAGGGTATGGCTACACCTTC

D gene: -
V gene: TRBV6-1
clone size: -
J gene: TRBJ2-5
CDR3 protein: CASSVTVRLQETQYF
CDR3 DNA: TGTGCCAGCAGTGTGACCGTGAGGCTGCAAGAGACCCAGTACTTC

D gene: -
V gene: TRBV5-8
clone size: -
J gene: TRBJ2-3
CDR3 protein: CASSHLGSTDTQYF
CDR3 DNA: TGTGCCAGCAGCCATCTCGGTAGCACAGATACGCAGTATTTT

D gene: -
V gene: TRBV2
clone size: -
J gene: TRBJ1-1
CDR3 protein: CASLRQANTEAFF
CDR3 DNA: TGTGCCAGCCTTCGACAGGCAAACACTGAAGCTTTCTTT

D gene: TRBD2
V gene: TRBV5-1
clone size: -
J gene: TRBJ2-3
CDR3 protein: CASSLEGLAPQYF
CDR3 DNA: TGCGCCAGCAGCTTGGAGGGACTAGCGCCCCAGTATTTT

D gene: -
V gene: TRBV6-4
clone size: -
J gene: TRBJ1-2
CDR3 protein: CASSQTANYGYTF
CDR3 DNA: TGTGCCAGCAGTCAAACGGCTAACTATGGCTACACCTTC

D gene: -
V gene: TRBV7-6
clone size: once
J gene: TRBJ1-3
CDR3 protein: CASSFVGATGNTIYF
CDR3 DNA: TGTGCCAGCAGTTTCGTTGGGGCAACTGGAAACACCATATATTTT

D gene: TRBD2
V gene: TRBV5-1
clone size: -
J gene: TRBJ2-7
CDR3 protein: CASSRGVAGVGYEQYF
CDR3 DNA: TGCGCCAGCAGCCGCGGGGTAGCGGGAGTGGGATACGAGCAGTACTTC

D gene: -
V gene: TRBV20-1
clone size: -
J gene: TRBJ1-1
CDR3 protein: CSAHGGTEAFF
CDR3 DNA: TGCAGTGCTCATGGGGGGACTGAAGCTTTCTTT

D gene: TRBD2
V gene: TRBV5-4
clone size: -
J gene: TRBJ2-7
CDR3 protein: CASNPWAGGPEEQYF
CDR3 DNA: TGTGCCAGCAACCCTTGGGCGGGAGGGCCTGAAGAGCAGTACTTC

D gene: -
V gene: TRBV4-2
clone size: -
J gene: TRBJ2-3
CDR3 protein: CASSQDPRADTQYF
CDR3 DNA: TGTGCCAGCAGCCAAGATCCCCGGGCAGATACGCAGTATTTT

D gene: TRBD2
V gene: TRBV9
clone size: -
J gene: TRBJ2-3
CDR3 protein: CASSGYGLAGVTDTQYF
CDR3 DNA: TGTGCCAGCAGCGGTTACGGCCTAGCGGGAGTAACAGATACGCAGTATTTT

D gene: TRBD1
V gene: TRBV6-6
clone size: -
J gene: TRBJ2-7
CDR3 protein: CASSYLRADRAYEQYF
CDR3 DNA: TGTGCCAGCAGTTACTTAAGGGCCGACAGGGCCTACGAGCAGTACTTC

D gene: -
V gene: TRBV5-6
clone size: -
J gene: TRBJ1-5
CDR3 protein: CASSTGSRDQPQHF
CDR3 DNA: TGTGCCAGCAGCACCGGGAGCCGGGATCAGCCCCAGCATTTT

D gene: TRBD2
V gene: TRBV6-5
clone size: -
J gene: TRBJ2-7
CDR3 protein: CASSYSEVAGGYEQYF
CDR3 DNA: TGTGCCAGCAGTTACTCGGAAGTAGCGGGAGGATACGAGCAGTACTTC

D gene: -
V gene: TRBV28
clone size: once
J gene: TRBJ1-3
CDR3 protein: CASSSGPVVRTIYF
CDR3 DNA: TGTGCCAGCAGTTCAGGCCCCGTGGTTCGTACCATATATTTT

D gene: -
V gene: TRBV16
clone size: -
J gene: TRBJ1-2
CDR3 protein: CASSLRQIYGYTF
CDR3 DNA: TGTGCCAGCAGCCTCAGGCAGATTTATGGCTACACCTTC

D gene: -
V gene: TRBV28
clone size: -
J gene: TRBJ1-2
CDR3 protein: CASSDSYGYTF
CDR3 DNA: TGTGCCAGCAGCGACAGCTATGGCTACACCTTC

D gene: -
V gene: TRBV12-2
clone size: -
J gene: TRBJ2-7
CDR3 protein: CASRRANYEQYF
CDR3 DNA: TGTGCAAGTCGGCGGGCGAACTACGAGCAGTACTTC

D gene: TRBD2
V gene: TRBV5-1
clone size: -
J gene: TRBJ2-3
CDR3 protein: CASSDWTSGGRTDTQYF
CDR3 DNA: TGCGCCAGCAGCGACTGGACTAGCGGGGGGAGGACAGATACGCAGTATTTT

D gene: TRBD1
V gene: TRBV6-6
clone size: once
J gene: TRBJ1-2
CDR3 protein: CASRPGGGYGYTF
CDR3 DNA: TGTGCCAGCAGACCAGGGGGCGGCTATGGCTACACCTTC

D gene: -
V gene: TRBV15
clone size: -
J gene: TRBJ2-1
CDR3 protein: CATSSRNEQFF
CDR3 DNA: TGTGCCACCAGCAGTCGCAATGAGCAGTTCTTC

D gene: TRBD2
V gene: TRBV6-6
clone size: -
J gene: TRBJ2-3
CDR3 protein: CASRPGLAGVLYF
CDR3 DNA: TGTGCCAGCAGACCTGGACTAGCGGGAGTTTTGTATTTT

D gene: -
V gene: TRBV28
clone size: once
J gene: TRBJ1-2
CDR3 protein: CASRGFGYGYTF
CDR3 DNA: TGTGCCAGCCGAGGGTTCGGCTATGGCTACACCTTC

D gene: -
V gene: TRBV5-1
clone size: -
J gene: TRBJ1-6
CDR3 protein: CASRRVLNSPLHF
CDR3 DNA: TGCGCCAGCAGACGGGTTTTAAATTCACCCCTCCACTTT

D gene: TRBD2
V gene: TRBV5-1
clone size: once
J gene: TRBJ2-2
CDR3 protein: CASSLGLAGHTNTGELFF
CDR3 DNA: TGCGCCAGCAGCCTGGGACTAGCGGGACACACGAACACCGGGGAGCTGTTTTTT

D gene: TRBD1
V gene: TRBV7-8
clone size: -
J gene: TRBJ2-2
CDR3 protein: CASSLTGTGGNTGELFF
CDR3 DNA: TGTGCCAGCAGCCTAACCGGGACAGGGGGTAACACCGGGGAGCTGTTTTTT

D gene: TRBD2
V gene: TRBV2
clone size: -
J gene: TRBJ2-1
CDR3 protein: CASWGLAGYNEQFF
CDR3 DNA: TGTGCCAGCTGGGGACTAGCGGGTTACAATGAGCAGTTCTTC

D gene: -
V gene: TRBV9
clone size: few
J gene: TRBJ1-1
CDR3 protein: CASSRQVSGNTEAFF
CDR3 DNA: TGTGCCAGCAGCAGACAGGTCTCTGGGAACACTGAAGCTTTCTTT

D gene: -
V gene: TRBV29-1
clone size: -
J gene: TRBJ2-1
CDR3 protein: CSVEAGKSNEQFF
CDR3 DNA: TGCAGCGTTGAGGCAGGGAAAAGTAATGAGCAGTTCTTC

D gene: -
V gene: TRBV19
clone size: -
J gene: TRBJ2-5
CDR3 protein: CASSIRQSFGGETQYF
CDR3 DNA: TGTGCCAGTAGTATTCGACAGTCTTTCGGGGGAGAGACCCAGTACTTC

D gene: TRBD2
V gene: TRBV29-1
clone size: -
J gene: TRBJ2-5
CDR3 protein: CSVDSFGRDFQETQYF
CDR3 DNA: TGCAGCGTTGATTCATTCGGGAGGGACTTCCAAGAGACCCAGTACTTC

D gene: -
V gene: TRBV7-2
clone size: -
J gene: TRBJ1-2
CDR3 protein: CASSLQQGGGYTF
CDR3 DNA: TGTGCCAGCAGCTTGCAACAGGGCGGCGGCTACACCTTC

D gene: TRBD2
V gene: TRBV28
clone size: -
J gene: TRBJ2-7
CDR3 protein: CASSLGTRNEQYF
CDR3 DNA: TGTGCCAGCAGTCTTGGGACTAGAAACGAGCAGTACTTC

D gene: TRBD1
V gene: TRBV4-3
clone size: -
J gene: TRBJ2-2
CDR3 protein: CASSLRDRVIQGTGELFF
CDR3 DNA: TGCGCCAGCAGCCTCCGGGACAGGGTGATCCAGGGAACCGGGGAGCTGTTTTTT

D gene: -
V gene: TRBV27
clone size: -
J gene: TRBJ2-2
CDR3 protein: CASSFYGSGTGELFF
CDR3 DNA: TGTGCCAGCAGTTTTTACGGGAGTGGGACCGGGGAGCTGTTTTTT

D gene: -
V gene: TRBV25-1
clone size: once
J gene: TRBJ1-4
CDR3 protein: CASSEASGQYNEKLFF
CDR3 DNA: TGTGCCAGCAGTGAAGCCTCAGGACAGTATAATGAAAAACTGTTTTTT

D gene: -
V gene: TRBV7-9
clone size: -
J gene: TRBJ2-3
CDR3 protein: CASSLARVTDTQYF
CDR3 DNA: TGTGCCAGCAGCTTAGCGCGCGTCACAGATACGCAGTATTTT

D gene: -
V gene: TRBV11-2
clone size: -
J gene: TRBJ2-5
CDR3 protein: CASSEIAGRQETQYF
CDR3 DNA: TGTGCCAGCAGCGAGATCGCAGGCAGACAAGAGACCCAGTACTTC

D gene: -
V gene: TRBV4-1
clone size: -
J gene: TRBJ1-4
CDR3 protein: CASSPPSGEGEKLFF
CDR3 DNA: TGCGCCAGCAGCCCGCCGAGCGGGGAGGGGGAAAAACTGTTTTTT

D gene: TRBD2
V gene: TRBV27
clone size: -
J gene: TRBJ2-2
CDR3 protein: CASSSGGTGELFF
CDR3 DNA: TGTGCCAGCAGTTCGGGGGGCACCGGGGAGCTGTTTTTT

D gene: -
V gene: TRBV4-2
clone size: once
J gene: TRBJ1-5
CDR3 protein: CASSLGGSHSSNQPQHF
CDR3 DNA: TGTGCCAGCAGCCTCGGAGGCAGTCACTCTAGCAATCAGCCCCAGCATTTT

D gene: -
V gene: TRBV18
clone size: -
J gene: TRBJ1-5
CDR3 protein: CASSARDTSNQPQHF
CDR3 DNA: TGTGCCAGCTCAGCCCGGGACACAAGCAATCAGCCCCAGCATTTT

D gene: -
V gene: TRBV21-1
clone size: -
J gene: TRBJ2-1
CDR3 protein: CASRVAGRGFPAAEQFF
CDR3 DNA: TGTGCCAGCCGAGTAGCGGGCAGAGGATTCCCCGCGGCTGAGCAGTTCTTC